This section outlines one T cell receptor beta chain sequence together with its context. An expansion of CD8+CD57+ cells by flow cytometry had been shown in patients chosen for sequencing. This record belongs to a study of CD8+CD57+ T cells in acquired aplastic anemia. This CDR3 comprises 12 residues. With 7 bases removed from V and 10 bases from J, the gap between germline ends came to 14 bases. Germline lookup yields CDR1 SEHNR and CDR2 FQNEAQ (reference sequence). Profiles of TCR beta VDJ and CDR3 were generated from a genomic DNA template. TCRdb called the reads again in MiXCR, with one record for every CDR3 protein. The repertoire includes some 160,000 distinct CDR3 sequences, less than 50% of them detected once, and roughly 29% sits in the top ten.

The sequence was collected from a human donor with aplastic anemia. V is TRBV7-9 and J is TRBJ2-1; perhaps D is TRBD1 or TRBD2 (5 bases each). What was sequenced was sorted CD4+, CD8+, or CD8+CD57+ T cells (not recorded which) from PBMCs. CDR3 nucleotides: TGTGCCAGCACCCTTATGGGGGACGAGCAGTTCTTC. It translates to CASTLMGDEQFF.